This is a list of T cell receptor beta chains from one sample in a study of chronic HIV infection and antiretroviral therapy. TCRdb re-analysed the 5' RACE reads in MiXCR, keeping a single row per CDR3 protein. The top ten clones hold 2.9% of a sample with about 38,000 distinct CDR3 sequences, 7% to 10% of them seen once. The sample was peripheral blood. The origin of the receptors is an adult who had HIV and had not received antiretroviral therapy, or was an uninfected healthy control (not recorded which). The conserved cysteine and the conserved F or W are not part of the CDR3 here. The order of the fields is V gene, CDR3 protein.

TRBV19 ASSIDTTANTGELF
TRBV29-1 SVANSSYEQY
TRBV28 ASSLSHDRTYGYT
TRBV29-1 SVARGQSYEQY
TRBV4-1 ASSQGHDRVKTEAF
TRBV7-2 ASTSTAVSTDTQY
TRBV27 ASSLYAQAGSKTF
TRBV29-1 SVSRTGVPGELF
TRBV28 ASSLGGADTEAF
TRBV28 ASSYRATPEAF
TRBV7-2 ASSPGSYEQY
TRBV28 ASSSGEGNTEAF
TRBV29-1 SVEGTSVATGELF
TRBV6-6 ASRPQSGQGRYGYT
TRBV7-9 ASSLGSGRHNEQF
TRBV10-3 AISESPPQPQH
TRBV20-1 SATRDNSYEQY
TRBV29-1 SVEKGRGLANYGYT
TRBV29-1 SVEDPLRVYGYT
TRBV28 ASSLWFRTSGTEAF
TRBV7-9 ASSFDRDSPLH
TRBV24-1 ATSMGTSGKETQY
TRBV29-1 SVESASGTYYNEQF
TRBV2 AIGTLLEAF
TRBV10-2 ASSGDRGRLEKLF
TRBV2 ASSELPVGTWQY
TRBV29-1 SVKGQAAYEQY
TRBV7-2 ASSPSWYSNQPQH
TRBV20-1 SARVLRLAGGDTDTQY
TRBV7-9 ASSKGLHLLNTGELF
TRBV6-1 ASSEPSGGTDTQY
TRBV27 ASSLSWGSGELF
TRBV2 ASSGTQY
TRBV21-1 ASSAGHGDTEAF
TRBV2 ASSLWDRGYQPQH
TRBV11-3 ASSRSAAGEQY
TRBV6-6 ASSYLRDTQY
TRBV20-1 SAPVREDYEQY
TRBV6-2/TRBV6-3 ASSPPGQGRRGEQY
TRBV12-3/TRBV12-4 ASSNGQGVGTDTQY
TRBV28 ASSFSDIPNEKLF
TRBV19 ASSDGTLAKNIQY
TRBV5-1 ASSSPGTGLYEQY
TRBV20-1 SASIRDTEAF
TRBV29-1 SGGQGVQETQY
TRBV12-3/TRBV12-4 ASSSLLGAETQY
TRBV4-2 ASSQVYSENTEAF
TRBV27 ASSPPDDYTGELF
TRBV24-1 ATSDYSNQPQH
TRBV27 ASSLSMEVGQPQH
TRBV4-1 ASSHRMGTELSTDTQY
TRBV2 ASRRLAGVTGELF
TRBV12-3/TRBV12-4 ASGLDTSGRAGY
TRBV6-1 ASSDFGSYEQY
TRBV29-1 SVENGNTETF